These 29 T cell receptor beta chains were sequenced from one sample in a study of Ad26.COV2.S vaccination and SARS-CoV-2 variants. Clones were read by immunoSEQ multiplex PCR, and TCRdb kept only the in-frame ones, dropping some. The data hold under 550,000 clones, with approximately 87% observed a single time. Treatment in this sample: roughly 18 received Ad26.COV2.S at low or high dose, single or two shots; about 5 received placebo; per-sample allocation not given. The investigators took samples on day 63 after the first vaccine or placebo injection. Material: peripheral blood, obtained in a trial of Ad26.COV2.S vaccine versus placebo. These receptors were obtained from a person aged 18-60 years who received the Ad26.COV2.S COVID-19 vaccine or a placebo.

This chain connects TRBV6-4 to TRBJ2-3; maybe TRBD1 (6 bases). Trimming cost V 6 bases and J 3 bases, with 13 bases left between them. This CDR3 is 14 amino acids long. Germline V gene lookup returns CDR1 MRHNA and CDR2 SNTAGT. This CDR3 reads CASSRNRETDTQYF. CDR3 nucleotide sequence: TGTGCCAGCAGCCGCAACAGGGAAACAGATACGCAGTATTTT.

The V and J genes are TRBV6-5 and TRBJ1-4; D might be TRBD1 (6 bases). The CDR3 contains 14 residues. Germline lookup yields CDR1 MNHEY and CDR2 SVGAGI. V lost 6 bases and J lost 8, with 16 bases in between. CDR3 protein: CASSKGGDTEKLFF. The CDR3 DNA is TGTGCCAGCAGCAAGGGGGGGGACACGGAAAAACTGTTTTTT.

The table lists this clone with a count of one. The chain joins TRBV13 to TRBJ2-5, with D perhaps being TRBD1 or TRBD2 (6 bases each). This CDR3 comprises 13 residues. Germline values: CDR1 PRHDT, CDR2 FYEKMQ (reference sequence). V was cut by 5 bases and J by 7 bases, with 14 bases left in between. The CDR3 nucleotides are TGTGCCAGCAGCGTAAGGGGGGTTGGGACCCAGTACTTC. It translates to CASSVRGVGTQYF.

This clone was seen a handful of times. The chain is built from TRBV2 and TRBJ2-2; D unclear. Trimming shortened V by 5 bases and J by 4 bases, and 11 bases separated the two germline ends. From germline, CDR1 is SNHLY and CDR2 FYNNEI. The CDR3 is made up of 14 amino acids. In nucleotides, the CDR3 is TGTGCCAGCAGTATAGACCGTCGCACCGGGGAGCTGTTTTTT. Its translation is CASSIDRRTGELFF.

The rearrangement uses TRBV4-1 and TRBJ2-1, with TRBD2 matching over 10 bases. The CDR3 contains 19 residues. The germline gives CDR1 MGHRA, CDR2 YSYEKL. Losses at the gene ends were 1 base for V and 7 bases for J; bases not matched to a gene: 16. This CDR3 is CASSQASTRAGGIRNEQFF. In DNA, the CDR3 is TGCGCCAGCAGCCAAGCATCAACTCGAGCGGGGGGGATTAGGAATGAGCAGTTCTTC.

The rearrangement uses TRBV30 and TRBJ2-1, with a weak D call TRBD1 (6 bases). The V gene lost 2 bases and the J gene lost 12 bases, with 17 bases spanning the gap. This CDR3 has 13 residues. The V gene's germline CDR1 is GTSNPN and CDR2 SVGIG (reference sequence). The CDR3 loop is CAWSTSDSVGQFF. Here the CDR3 DNA reads TGTGCCTGGAGTACATCGGACAGTGTCGGGCAGTTCTTC.

V gene TRBV6-5 combines with J gene TRBJ1-2; 8 nucleotides align to TRBD1. After removal of 5 bases from V and 4 bases from J, the junction contained 6 bases not matched to a gene. This CDR3 spans 14 amino acids. Germline V CDR1 and CDR2: MNHEY, SVGAGI. The CDR3 reads CASSLDRDPYGYTF. The CDR3 region has the DNA TGTGCCAGCAGTCTGGACAGGGATCCCTATGGCTACACCTTC.

This clone was recorded once. The chain is built from TRBV9 and TRBJ2-3; TRBD2 aligns across 12 bases. CDR3 length: 17 amino acids. V dropped 0 bases and J dropped 2; count of bases not matched to a gene: 4. Per the germline V gene, CDR1 is SGDLS and CDR2 is YYNGEE. This CDR3 is CASSVAGLAGTTDTQYF. CDR3 sequence (DNA): TGTGCCAGCAGCGTAGCTGGACTAGCGGGGACCACAGATACGCAGTATTTT.

In its sample, this clone was seen a few times. This chain joins TRBV6-5 and TRBJ1-6, with D unclear. CDR1 is MNHEY, CDR2 SVGAGI, per germline. Between the trimmed V and J ends, which lost 0 bases and 6 bases, there was a span of 12 bases. The CDR3 sequence is 16 residues long. DNA for the CDR3: TGTGCCAGCAGTTACTCGAAGTTCTTTGGTAATTCACCCCTCCACTTT. It specifies CASSYSKFFGNSPLHF.

This clone was found a few times. The chain combines TRBV7-3 with TRBJ2-2; 8 bases are a match to TRBD1. Trimming cost V 2 bases and J 6 bases; bases outside gene matches: 2. From germline, CDR1 is SGHTA and CDR2 FQGTGA. This CDR3 spans 14 amino acids. CDR3 bases: TGTGCCAGCAGCTTACTACAGGGGGCCGGGGAGCTGTTTTTT. It yields the protein CASSLLQGAGELFF.

The rearrangement links TRBV6-4 to TRBJ2-3; D not certain. Germline CDR1 is MRHNA and CDR2 is SNTAGT. This CDR3 contains 14 residues. V was cut by 4 bases and J by 3 bases, with 11 bases left in between. This CDR3 reads CASSGTGLTDTQYF. CDR3 DNA sequence: TGTGCCAGCAGTGGGACCGGTTTAACAGATACGCAGTATTTT.

The chain combines TRBV27 with TRBJ2-3; 7 bases map to TRBD2. CDR3 length: 13 residues. With V trimmed by 3 bases and J by 13 bases, 10 bases remained unmatched. The germline V gene has CDR1 MNHEY and CDR2 SMNVEV (reference sequence). The CDR3 loop is CASSFDGTTHEYF. The CDR3 region has the DNA TGTGCCAGCAGTTTCGATGGGACTACCCACGAGTATTTT.

This chain connects TRBV13 to TRBJ2-3; 8 bases match TRBD2. The CDR3 consists of 15 residues. The germline CDR1 and CDR2 sequences are PRHDT and FYEKMQ (reference sequence). V shed 1 base and J 2 bases; nucleotides not matched to a gene: 2. For the CDR3, the DNA is TGTGCCAGCAGCTTAGACGGGGGGGCCACAGATACGCAGTATTTT. It yields the protein CASSLDGGATDTQYF.

This chain joins TRBV6-6 and TRBJ2-1; maybe TRBD1 (5 bases). V was cut by 5 bases and J by 3 bases, with 17 bases left in between. The CDR3 is 16 residues long. Germline loops: CDR1 MNHNY, CDR2 SVGAGI (reference sequence). CDR3 coding DNA: TGTGCCAGCAGTCCTCCTTCGCAGGGCTACTACAATGAGCAGTTCTTC. Encoded protein: CASSPPSQGYYNEQFF.

The chain joins TRBV29-1 to TRBJ2-1, with TRBD2 identical over 15 bases. With 5 bases clipped from V and 5 bases from J, the junction kept 7 bases outside the gene matches. Germline lookup yields CDR1 SQVTM and CDR2 ANQGSEA. The length of the CDR3 is 16 residues. DNA of the CDR3: TGCAGCGTTACGGGACTAGCGGGGGGCCGACACAATGAGCAGTTCTTC. It yields the protein CSVTGLAGGRHNEQFF.

The J gene is TRBJ2-1, the V gene TRBV4-1; possible D gene TRBD2, 6 bases. The V end lost 2 bases, the J end lost 4 bases, and 12 bases lay between the germline ends. Germline CDR1 and CDR2: MGHRA and YSYEKL. The CDR3 is 15 amino acids. CDR3: CASSQLGLRYNEQFF. The CDR3 nucleotides read TGCGCCAGCAGCCAATTGGGACTTCGGTACAATGAGCAGTTCTTC.

V gene TRBV6-5 combines with J gene TRBJ2-5, with TRBD2 matching 10 bases. The CDR3 has 16 amino acids. Germline V CDR1 and CDR2: MNHEY, SVGAGI. Trimming took 4 bases from V and 2 from J; bases not matched to a gene: 7. The CDR3, as DNA: TGTGCCAGCAGTTGGGGGGAGCGGGGGGGTCAAGAGACCCAGTACTTC. Its translation: CASSWGERGGQETQYF.

The chain is built from TRBV5-1 and TRBJ2-7; 7 nucleotides align to TRBD1. Losses at the gene ends were 3 bases for V and 1 base for J; bases not matched to a gene: 4. Germline CDR1 SGHRS, CDR2 YFSETQ. The CDR3 sequence is 14 residues long. The DNA of the CDR3 is TGCGCCAGCAGCTACGACAGGGTTTCCTACGAGCAGTACTTC. It encodes CASSYDRVSYEQYF.

The J gene is TRBJ2-3, the V gene TRBV3-1 (or the pseudogene TRBV3-2); TRBD2 matches at 8 bases. This CDR3 contains 17 residues. The germline V gene has CDR1 LGHDT and CDR2 YNNKEL (reference sequence). V trimming: 4 bases; J trimming: 3 bases; junction bases outside the gene matches: 12. The CDR3 bases are TGTGCCAGCAGCCCAACTCCGGGACTAGGGAGGACAGATACGCAGTATTTT. This translates into CASSPTPGLGRTDTQYF.

The chain uses TRBV29-1 and TRBJ2-7; D is uncertain. There are 11 residues in the CDR3. Germline V CDR1 and CDR2: SQVTM, ANQGSEA. The V end lost 5 bases, the J end lost 5 bases, and 10 bases lay between the germline ends. The CDR3 spells CSVIRRDEQYF. CDR3 in DNA: TGCAGCGTTATCCGAAGGGACGAGCAGTACTTC.

This clone was seen a single time. This rearrangement joins TRBV11-2 to TRBJ2-7, with 9 nucleotides matching TRBD1. Germline V gene data show CDR1 as SGHAT and CDR2 as FQNNGV. V lost 7 bases and J lost 3; bases outside the gene matches: 10. This CDR3 comprises 15 residues. CDR3 in amino acids: CASTRAGTGIYEQYF. CDR3 coding DNA: TGTGCCAGCACACGAGCCGGGACAGGGATCTACGAGCAGTACTTC.

The chain combines TRBV14 with TRBJ1-2; possible D gene TRBD1, 6 bases. Deletions cut 4 bases from V and 4 bases from J, with 16 bases between. Germline assignment: CDR1 SGHDN and CDR2 FVKESK. The CDR3 runs to 15 residues. The CDR3 here is CASSPSQGDRYGYTF. The CDR3 DNA is TGTGCCAGCAGCCCATCACAGGGAGATCGCTATGGCTACACCTTC.

The J gene is TRBJ1-2, the V gene TRBV27; possible D gene TRBD1, 5 bases. This CDR3 has 15 residues. The ends were cut back, 4 bases at V and 8 bases at J, with 20 bases in the middle. Germline loops: CDR1 MNHEY, CDR2 SMNVEV (reference sequence). CDR3 loop: CASSSGGGNDRGYTF. The CDR3 DNA is TGTGCCAGCAGTTCGGGCGGGGGGAATGATCGGGGCTACACCTTC.

This clone was seen only a few times. The chain has TRBV7-8 and TRBJ1-1; unclear D gene. Germline CDR1 and CDR2: SGHVS and FQNEAQ. This CDR3 has 16 residues. V lost 1 base to trimming and J lost 0 bases, with 12 bases between them. The chain's CDR3 is CASSLGSRILNTEAFF. As DNA, the CDR3 is TGTGCCAGCAGCTTAGGGTCCCGGATTCTGAACACTGAAGCTTTCTTT. Complete variable domain (other parts from reference TRBV7-8 and TRBJ1-1): GAGVSQSPRYKVAKRGQDVALRCDPISGHVSLFWYQQALGQGPEFLTYFQNEAQLDKSGLPSDRFFAERPEGSVSTLKIQRTQQEDSAVYLCASSLGSRILNTEAFFGQGTRLTVV.

V and J are TRBV6-2 or TRBV6-3 and TRBJ2-5; D not resolved. The germline V gene encodes CDR1 MNHEY and CDR2 SVGEGT. The V end was cut by 2 bases, the J end by 0 bases, with 10 bases between. This CDR3 is built from 15 residues. The CDR3 DNA sequence: TGTGCCAGCAGTTACGACTCTCTCTACCAAGAGACCCAGTACTTC. Its translation: CASSYDSLYQETQYF.

V is TRBV24-1 and J is TRBJ2-5, with D tentatively TRBD2 (6 bases). The V end was cut by 4 bases, the J end by 4 bases, with 15 bases between. This CDR3 has 15 amino acids. Germline assignment: CDR1 KGHDR and CDR2 SFDVKD. CDR3 amino acids: CATSEPGLQGETQYF. The CDR3 bases are TGTGCCACCAGTGAGCCGGGACTTCAAGGAGAGACCCAGTACTTC.

This sequence joins TRBV15 and TRBJ1-6; 8 bases are shared with TRBD1. The CDR3 is 15 residues long. Germline CDR1 reads LNHNV; CDR2 reads YYDKDF (reference sequence). V shed 3 bases, J shed 5 bases, and the junction held 3 bases outside the gene matches. CDR3 in amino acids: CATSRWTGNNSPLHF. DNA of the CDR3: TGTGCCACCAGCAGGTGGACAGGGAATAATTCACCCCTCCACTTT.

The rearrangement links TRBV9 to TRBJ2-7; D is undetermined. With 0 bases removed from V and 3 bases from J, the gap between germline ends came to 10 bases. This CDR3 comprises 14 residues. The V gene's germline CDR1 is SGDLS and CDR2 YYNGEE. As DNA, the CDR3 is TGTGCCAGCAGCGTAGGAAACAGATACTACGAGCAGTACTTC. This codes for CASSVGNRYYEQYF.

The chain joins TRBV27 to TRBJ2-7; the D gene could be TRBD1 or TRBD2 (5 bases each). The CDR3 is made up of 14 amino acids. Germline CDR1 reads MNHEY; CDR2 reads SMNVEV (reference sequence). Trimming shortened V by 3 bases and J by 0 bases, and 9 bases separated the two germline ends. Here the CDR3 reads CASSFSGTSYEQYF. CDR3 nucleotide sequence: TGTGCCAGCAGTTTTTCCGGGACCTCCTACGAGCAGTACTTC.